What follows are 22 T cell receptor beta chains derived from one specimen sequenced in a study of blood T cell repertoires in COVID-19. The assay was immunoSEQ multiplex PCR, and TCRdb's table has in-frame clones only and misses some. This sample has over 200,000 clones, with 83% found just once. Sequencing was done on a sample of peripheral blood. These receptors originate from a woman aged 25-40 years with COVID-19, enrolled during active disease.

The rearrangement joins TRBV6-4 to TRBJ2-1, with a weak D call TRBD2 (6 bases). This CDR3 spans 15 amino acids. The germline V and J ends were trimmed by 3 bases and 0 bases, with 9 bases remaining between them. CDR1 is MRHNA and CDR2 is SNTAGT in the germline V gene. In DNA, the CDR3 is TGTGCCAGCAGTGAGGGGGGTACCTCCTACAATGAGCAGTTCTTC. Residues: CASSEGGTSYNEQFF.

In its sample, this clone was seen a few times. The chain uses TRBV9 and TRBJ2-3; 9 bases line up with TRBD2. CDR1 is SGDLS, CDR2 YYNGEE, per germline. The CDR3 runs 16 residues. Losses at the gene ends were 4 bases for V and 2 bases for J; bases not matched to a gene: 8. Written as DNA, the CDR3 is TGTGCCAGCAGCTCTCAACTAGCGGGCTACACAGATACGCAGTATTTT. Protein product: CASSSQLAGYTDTQYF.

The V call is TRBV9, the J call TRBJ1-3; 10 bases are shared with TRBD1. The ends lost 3 bases at V and 4 bases at J; junction bases unmatched: 4. The CDR3 totals 15 residues. CDR1 is SGDLS, CDR2 YYNGEE, per germline. The CDR3 DNA follows: TGTGCCAGCAGCGACCGACAGGGGGCCGGAAACACCATATATTTT. Translation gives CASSDRQGAGNTIYF. Full variable domain (outside the CDR3, taken from reference TRBV9 and TRBJ1-3): DSGVTQTPKHLITATGQRVTLRCSPRSGDLSVYWYQQSLDQGLQFLIQYYNGEERAKGNILERFSAQQFPDLHSELNLSSLELGDSALYFCASSDRQGAGNTIYFGEGSWLTVV.

CDR3 sequence reads: CASSLAQALAGAGELFF. As DNA, the CDR3 is TGTGCCAGCAGCTTGGCGCAGGCGCTAGCGGGAGCCGGGGAGCTGTTTTTT. J is TRBJ2-2 and V is TRBV5-4; 10 bases are shared with TRBD2. The CDR3 has 17 residues. CDR1 and CDR2 (germline): SGHNT, YYREEE (reference sequence). The J segment lost 6 bases and the V segment lost 0 bases, leaving 8 bases of the junction unmatched. Drawing the rest from reference TRBV5-4 and TRBJ2-2, the complete variable domain is ETGVTQSPTHLIKTRGQQVTLRCSSQSGHNTVSWYQQALGQGPQFIFQYYREEENGRGNFPPRFSGLQFPNYSSELNVNALELDDSALYLCASSLAQALAGAGELFFGEGSRLTVL.

V usage is TRBV27 and J usage is TRBJ1-6; 10 nucleotides align to TRBD1. Germline CDR1 MNHEY, CDR2 SMNVEV (reference sequence). V shed 3 bases and J 11 bases; nucleotides not matched to a gene: 1. The CDR3 covers 13 residues. The CDR3 DNA sequence: TGTGCCAGCAGTTTGGGACAGGGGCCACCCCTCCACTTT. Amino acids: CASSLGQGPPLHF.

This clone came up once. The chain uses TRBV11-2 and TRBJ2-3; 11 bases line up with TRBD2. Per the germline V gene, CDR1 is SGHAT and CDR2 is FQNNGV. J was trimmed by 5 bases and V by 6 bases; bases with no gene match: 13. The CDR3 has 17 residues. The CDR3 loop reads CASSRGTSGGARDTQYF. CDR3 DNA sequence: TGTGCCAGCAGTCGGGGAACTAGCGGGGGAGCCCGAGATACGCAGTATTTT.

The chain carries TRBV11-2 and TRBJ1-3, with 9 nucleotides matching TRBD1. Germline CDR1 SGHAT, CDR2 FQNNGV. There are 15 residues in the CDR3. The V segment lost 4 bases and the J segment 2 bases; nucleotides outside the gene matches: 3. CDR3 coding DNA: TGTGCCAGCAGCTGGGGACAGGGAGCTGGAAACACCATATATTTT. Amino acids: CASSWGQGAGNTIYF.

This clone was found once. This sequence joins TRBV10-3 and TRBJ2-2, with D possibly being TRBD2 (5 bases). Trimming pared 10 bases from V and 2 bases from J, leaving 14 bases between. This CDR3 has 14 residues. Germline V gene sequence: CDR1 ENHRY, CDR2 SYGVKD. For the CDR3, the DNA is TGTGCCACGCGCGGGCAGCCAAACACCGGGGAGCTGTTTTTT. It translates to CATRGQPNTGELFF.

The chain links TRBV5-1 to TRBJ2-7; possibly TRBD1 for D (5 bases). Trimming left V 0 bases short and J 1 base short, with 8 bases between. CDR1 is SGHRS and CDR2 is YFSETQ in the germline V gene. The CDR3 has 14 residues. CDR3 in DNA: TGCGCCAGCAGCTTGGATAGGGGTTCCTACGAGCAGTACTTC. Translation: CASSLDRGSYEQYF.

V gene TRBV20-1 combines with J gene TRBJ2-7; no firm D call. This CDR3 has 11 amino acids. Germline V gene lookup returns CDR1 DFQATT and CDR2 SNEGSKA (reference sequence). V was cut by 5 bases and J by 5 bases, with 10 bases left in between. The CDR3 DNA reads TGCAGTGCTGAAGACATCCACGAGCAGTACTTC. This codes for CSAEDIHEQYF.

This clone is a singleton in its sample. This chain links TRBV29-1 with TRBJ2-3; weak D call: TRBD2 (6 bases). The CDR3 spans 14 residues. Germline V CDR1 and CDR2: SQVTM, ANQGSEA. Trimming left V 4 bases short and J 0 bases short, with 11 bases between. CDR3 DNA sequence: TGCAGCGTTGCGGGGCGGGGTAGCACAGATACGCAGTATTTT. Protein product: CSVAGRGSTDTQYF.

This clone has only a few counts. The genes are TRBV5-1 and TRBJ1-1; D is uncertain. Germline CDR1 is SGHRS and CDR2 is YFSETQ. This CDR3 comprises 15 residues. The V gene lost 0 bases and the J gene lost 4 bases, with 13 bases spanning the gap. The CDR3: CASSLGRGAVTEAFF. CDR3 DNA: TGCGCCAGCAGCTTGGGCCGGGGTGCGGTCACTGAAGCTTTCTTT.

The chain recombines TRBV9 with TRBJ2-5; perhaps TRBD2 as D (6 bases). The CDR3 covers 17 residues. CDR1 and CDR2 from the germline V gene are SGDLS and YYNGEE. V lost 3 bases, J lost 2 bases, and 20 bases lay in between. The CDR3 loop is CASSAARGGDWQETQYF. As DNA, the CDR3 is TGTGCCAGCAGCGCCGCCCGGGGAGGAGATTGGCAAGAGACCCAGTACTTC.

J is TRBJ1-5 and V is TRBV7-9; possible D gene TRBD1, 6 bases. Germline V lookup: CDR1 SEHNR, CDR2 FQNEAQ (reference sequence). V was pared by 5 bases and J by 11 bases, with 10 bases between. CDR3 size: 11 residues. CDR3 in DNA: TGTGCCAGCAGCCGAGAGGGGGCCCAGCATTTT. Amino acids: CASSREGAQHF.

V usage is TRBV6-5 and J usage is TRBJ2-3; 7 nucleotides match TRBD2. The CDR3 is made up of 13 amino acids. Trimming took 7 bases from V and 2 from J; bases not matched to a gene: 3. Germline CDR1 is MNHEY and CDR2 is SVGAGI. CDR3 protein: CASKRDSTDTQYF. Written as DNA, the CDR3 is TGTGCCAGCAAGCGGGACTCCACAGATACGCAGTATTTT.

The rearrangement uses TRBV9 and TRBJ2-3; D gene ambiguous. CDR3 length: 14 residues. Trimming removed 0 bases from V and 6 bases from J, with 11 bases in between. Germline values: CDR1 SGDLS, CDR2 YYNGEE. CDR3 region: CASSVDSRPDTQYF. CDR3 bases: TGTGCCAGCAGCGTAGACAGCCGGCCCGATACGCAGTATTTT.

The chain uses TRBV3-1 (or the pseudogene TRBV3-2) and TRBJ2-1; 7 positions match TRBD2. Per the germline V gene, CDR1 is LGHDT and CDR2 is YNNKEL (reference sequence). Trimming at V came to 1 base and at J to 0 bases, leaving 6 bases not matched to a gene. The CDR3 is 17 residues long. The DNA of the CDR3 is TGTGCCAGCAGCCAAGGGGCTAGCGGAAGCTCCTACAATGAGCAGTTCTTC. Translating it yields CASSQGASGSSYNEQFF.

The rearrangement uses TRBV7-6 and TRBJ2-5; D might be TRBD2 (5 bases). The germline V and J ends were trimmed by 7 bases and 10 bases, with 22 bases remaining between them. The germline CDR1 and CDR2 sequences are SGHVS and FNYEAQ. There are 14 residues in the CDR3. The CDR3 DNA reads as TGTGCCAGCACTCTGAAGGAGGAGTGGGGTATCCAGTACTTC. Its translation is CASTLKEEWGIQYF.

Only one count was recorded for this clone. J is TRBJ2-2 and V is TRBV5-1; the match to TRBD1 covers 7 bases. This CDR3 comprises 14 residues. Germline lookup yields CDR1 SGHRS and CDR2 YFSETQ. The V segment lost 6 bases and the J segment 6 bases; nucleotides outside the gene matches: 8. The DNA for the CDR3 is TGCGCCAGCACCCCTCTCCAGGGGGCCGGGGAGCTGTTTTTT. It translates to CASTPLQGAGELFF.

This rearrangement joins TRBV19 to TRBJ2-3; possibly TRBD2 for D (5 bases). The CDR3 is 13 amino acids. The germline V gene has CDR1 LNHDA and CDR2 SQIVND (reference sequence). The V end lost 5 bases, the J end lost 4 bases, and 10 bases lay between the germline ends. The CDR3 nucleotides are TGTGCCAGTAGTTTACAGAGGGCAGATACGCAGTATTTT. Translated, it gives CASSLQRADTQYF.

This sequence joins TRBV10-3 and TRBJ1-5, with 10 bases aligning to TRBD1. Germline CDR1 ENHRY, CDR2 SYGVKD. This CDR3 region has 14 residues. The ends lost 10 bases at V and 8 bases at J; junction bases unmatched: 11. In nucleotides, the CDR3 is TGTGCCACCAACCGGGACAGGGGCGATGAGCCCCAGCATTTT. Translation gives CATNRDRGDEPQHF.

The chain couples TRBV18 to TRBJ2-1; 10 nucleotides line up with TRBD1. The CDR3 runs to 16 residues. After removal of 3 bases from V and 2 bases from J, the junction contained 4 bases not matched to a gene. From germline, CDR1 is KGHSH and CDR2 LQKENI. The CDR3 loop reads CASSPWTGGPYNEQFF. In DNA, the CDR3 is TGTGCCAGCTCACCGTGGACAGGGGGGCCCTACAATGAGCAGTTCTTC.